The rows below give T cell receptor beta chains drawn from one sample of a study of blood T cells in healthy people across ages. MiXCR, applied by TCRdb to the 5' RACE reads, yields one record per CDR3 protein. The table has under 1,100,000 distinct CDR3 sequences, less than 25% seen once. These sequences were also reported in another study, on T cells of mothers and their children.

Material: blood. Every receptor here comes from a girl aged 2 to 9 in good health. CDR3s include the opening cysteine and the closing phenylalanine or tryptophan. Fields, in order: J gene, V gene, clone size, D gene, CDR3 DNA, CDR3 protein. D genes are given only for firm matches. The size field is filled for only some rows; it gives once, few, many or a size class.

TRBJ2-1 TRBV11-3 - - TGTGCCAGCAGCCCAAGGGTCGTCAATGAGCAGTTCTTC CASSPRVVNEQFF
TRBJ2-4 TRBV12-3/TRBV12-4 - TRBD1 TGTGCCAGCAGCTGGGAGACAGGGCTAAATGGCATTCAGTACTTC CASSWETGLNGIQYF
TRBJ1-5 TRBV5-6 few - TGTGCCAGCAGTATCAACATGGGCAATCAGCCCCAGCATTTT CASSINMGNQPQHF
TRBJ1-1 TRBV29-1 - TRBD1 TGCAGCGCCCCGGGACAGGGGTGGAGCACTGAAGCTTTCTTT CSAPGQGWSTEAFF
TRBJ2-5 TRBV12-3/TRBV12-4 - TRBD1 TGTGCCAGCAGTCGGACAGGGGACTTTGGGGAGACCCAGTACTTC CASSRTGDFGETQYF
TRBJ2-7 TRBV4-3 few - TGCGCCAGCAGCCAAGGACTCCCTCCCTACGAGCAGTACTTC CASSQGLPPYEQYF
TRBJ2-5 TRBV5-1 few - TGCGCCAGCAGCTTGGCGGTATTCATTCCGGAGACCCAGTACTTC CASSLAVFIPETQYF
TRBJ2-7 TRBV6-5 few TRBD2 TGTGCCAGCAGAGTAGCGGGTATTCTTTACGAGCAGTACTTC CASRVAGILYEQYF
TRBJ1-6 TRBV7-2 few - TGTGCCAGCAGCTTAAGCAGGGTGGAGTCCTATAATTCACCCCTCCACTTT CASSLSRVESYNSPLHF
TRBJ2-3 TRBV20-1 - TRBD1 TGCAGTGCTAGAGTAACCCCGGGACAGGCTAAACTTACAGATACGCAGTATTTT CSARVTPGQAKLTDTQYF
TRBJ1-1 TRBV7-9 few - TGTGCCAGCAGCACCCGACAGACTAACACTGAAGCTTTCTTT CASSTRQTNTEAFF
TRBJ2-1 TRBV3-1 - TRBD2 TGTGCCAGCAGCCACGAGCGGGAAAGGGTACGTGAGCAGTTCTTC CASSHERERVREQFF
TRBJ2-2 TRBV7-9 few TRBD2 TGTGCCAGCAGCCTCGGGGGGGCCTCGTTCGGGGAGCTGTTTTTT CASSLGGASFGELFF
TRBJ2-1 TRBV7-9 - - TGTGCCAGCAGCTTAGGTATCCGGCTCGATGAGCAGTTCTTC CASSLGIRLDEQFF
TRBJ2-5 TRBV21-1 few - TGTGCCAGCAGCAAAGCGTGCAGCGAGGGAGGGGAGACCCAGTACTTC CASSKACSEGGETQYF
TRBJ2-1 TRBV3-1 few TRBD2 TGTGCCAGCAGCCCCACCTACGGGGGAGGGCTGGATGAGCAGTTCTTC CASSPTYGGGLDEQFF